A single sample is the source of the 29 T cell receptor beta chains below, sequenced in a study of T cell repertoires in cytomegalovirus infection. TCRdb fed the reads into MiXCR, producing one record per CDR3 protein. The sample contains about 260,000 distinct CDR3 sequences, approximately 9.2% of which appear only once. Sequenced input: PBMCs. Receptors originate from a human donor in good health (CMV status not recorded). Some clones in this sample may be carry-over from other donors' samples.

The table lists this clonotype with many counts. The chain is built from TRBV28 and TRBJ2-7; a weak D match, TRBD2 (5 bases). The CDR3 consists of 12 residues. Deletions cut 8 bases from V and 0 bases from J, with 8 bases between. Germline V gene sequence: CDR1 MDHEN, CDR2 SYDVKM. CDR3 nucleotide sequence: TGTGCCAGCCTCGGGGACTCCTACGAGCAGTACTTC. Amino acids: CASLGDSYEQYF.

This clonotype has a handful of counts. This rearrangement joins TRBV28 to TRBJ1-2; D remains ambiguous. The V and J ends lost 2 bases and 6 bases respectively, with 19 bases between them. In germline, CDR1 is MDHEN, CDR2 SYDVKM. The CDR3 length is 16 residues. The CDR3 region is CASSLQTRTQGHGYTF. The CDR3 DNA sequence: TGTGCCAGCAGTTTACAGACAAGGACCCAAGGCCATGGCTACACCTTC.

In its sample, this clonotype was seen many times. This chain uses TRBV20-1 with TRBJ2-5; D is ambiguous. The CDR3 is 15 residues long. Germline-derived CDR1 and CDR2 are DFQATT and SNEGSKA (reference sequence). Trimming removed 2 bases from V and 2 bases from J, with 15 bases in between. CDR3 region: CSARRGIAVQETQYF. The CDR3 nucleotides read TGCAGTGCTAGACGCGGTATAGCCGTACAAGAGACCCAGTACTTC.

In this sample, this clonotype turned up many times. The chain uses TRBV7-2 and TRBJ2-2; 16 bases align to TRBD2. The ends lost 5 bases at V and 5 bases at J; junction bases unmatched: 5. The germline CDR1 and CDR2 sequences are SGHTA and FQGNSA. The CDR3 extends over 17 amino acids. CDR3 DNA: TGTGCCAGCAGCGCACCGGGACTAGCGGGGGGGACCGGGGAGCTGTTTTTT. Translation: CASSAPGLAGGTGELFF.

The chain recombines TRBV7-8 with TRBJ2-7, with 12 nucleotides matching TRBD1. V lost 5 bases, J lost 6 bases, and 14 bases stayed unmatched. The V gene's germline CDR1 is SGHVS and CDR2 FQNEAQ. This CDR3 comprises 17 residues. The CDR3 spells CASSRRAGQGAEGEQYF. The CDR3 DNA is TGTGCCAGCAGCCGAAGGGCGGGACAGGGGGCGGAGGGCGAGCAGTACTTC.

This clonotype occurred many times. This chain's CDR3 is CASWDRLNTEAFF. The CDR3, as DNA: TGTGCCAGCTGGGACCGATTGAACACTGAAGCTTTCTTT. This chain links TRBV6-6 with TRBJ1-1; D might be TRBD1 (5 bases). CDR3 size: 13 residues. Germline CDR1 and CDR2: MNHNY and SVGAGI (reference sequence). Trimming cost V 8 bases and J 0 bases, with 10 bases left between them.

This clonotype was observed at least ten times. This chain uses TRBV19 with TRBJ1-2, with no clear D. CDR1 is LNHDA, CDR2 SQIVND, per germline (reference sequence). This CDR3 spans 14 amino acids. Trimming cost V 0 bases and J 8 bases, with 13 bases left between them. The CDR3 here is CASSIDPGLRGYTF. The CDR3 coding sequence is TGTGCCAGTAGTATAGACCCCGGCCTTCGAGGCTACACCTTC.

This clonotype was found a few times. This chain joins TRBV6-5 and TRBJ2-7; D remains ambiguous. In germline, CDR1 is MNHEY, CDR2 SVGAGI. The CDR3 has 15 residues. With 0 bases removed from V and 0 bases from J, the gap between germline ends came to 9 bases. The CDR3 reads CASSYSPRSSYEQYF. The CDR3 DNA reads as TGTGCCAGCAGTTACTCGCCCCGGAGCTCCTACGAGCAGTACTTC.

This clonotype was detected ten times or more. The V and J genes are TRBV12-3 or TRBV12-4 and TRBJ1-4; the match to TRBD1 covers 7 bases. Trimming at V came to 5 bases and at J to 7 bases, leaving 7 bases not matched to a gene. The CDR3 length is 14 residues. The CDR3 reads CASSPRQGSEKLFF. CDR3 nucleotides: TGTGCCAGCAGTCCCAGACAGGGAAGTGAAAAACTGTTTTTT.

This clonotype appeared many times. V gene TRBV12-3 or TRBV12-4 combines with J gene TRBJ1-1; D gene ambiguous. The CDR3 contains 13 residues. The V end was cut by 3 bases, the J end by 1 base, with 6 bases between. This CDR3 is CASSFNPNTEAFF. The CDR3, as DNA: TGTGCCAGCAGTTTTAACCCGAACACTGAAGCTTTCTTT.

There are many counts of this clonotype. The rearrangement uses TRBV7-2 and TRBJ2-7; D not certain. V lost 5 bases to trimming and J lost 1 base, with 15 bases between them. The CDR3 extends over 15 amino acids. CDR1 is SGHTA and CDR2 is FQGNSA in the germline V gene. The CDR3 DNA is TGTGCCAGCAGCCCGCAGGACCGCCCTTCCTACGAGCAGTACTTC. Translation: CASSPQDRPSYEQYF. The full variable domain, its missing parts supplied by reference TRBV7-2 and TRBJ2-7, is GAGVSQSPSNKVTEKGKDVELRCDPISGHTALYWYRQSLGQGLEFLIYFQGNSAPDKSGLPSDRFSAERTGGSVSTLTIQRTQQEDSAVYLCASSPQDRPSYEQYFGPGTRLTVT.

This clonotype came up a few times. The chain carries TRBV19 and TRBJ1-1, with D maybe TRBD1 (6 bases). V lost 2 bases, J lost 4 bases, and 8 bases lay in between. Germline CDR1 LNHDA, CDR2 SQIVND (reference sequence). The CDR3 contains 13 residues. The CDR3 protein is CASSIMGATEAFF. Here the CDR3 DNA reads TGTGCCAGTAGTATAATGGGGGCCACTGAAGCTTTCTTT.

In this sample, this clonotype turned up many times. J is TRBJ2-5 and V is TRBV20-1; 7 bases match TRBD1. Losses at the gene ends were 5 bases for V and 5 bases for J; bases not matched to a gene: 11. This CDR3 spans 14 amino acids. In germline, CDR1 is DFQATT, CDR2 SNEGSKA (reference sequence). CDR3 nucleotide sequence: TGCAGTGCTCCTGACAGGGTCGTGGGCGAGACCCAGTACTTC. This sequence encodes CSAPDRVVGETQYF.

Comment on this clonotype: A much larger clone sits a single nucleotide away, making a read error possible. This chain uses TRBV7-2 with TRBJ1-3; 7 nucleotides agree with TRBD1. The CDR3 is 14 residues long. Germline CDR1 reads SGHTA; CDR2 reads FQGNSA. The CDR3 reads CASSSQGYGNTINF. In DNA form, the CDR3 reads TGTGCCAGCAGCTCACAGGGGTATGGAAACACCATAAATTTT. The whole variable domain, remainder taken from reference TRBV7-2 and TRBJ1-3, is GAGVSQSPSNKVTEKGKDVELRCDPISGHTALYWYRQSLGQGLEFLIYFQGNSAPDKSGLPSDRFSAERTGGSVSTLTIQRTQQEDSAVYLCASSSQGYGNTINFGEGSWLTVV.

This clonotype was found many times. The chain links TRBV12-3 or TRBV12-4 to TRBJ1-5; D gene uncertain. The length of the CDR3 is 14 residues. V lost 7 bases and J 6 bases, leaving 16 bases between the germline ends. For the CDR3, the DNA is TGTGCCAGCACCTCGGGAGGGCCAGGTCAGCCCCAGCATTTT. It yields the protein CASTSGGPGQPQHF.

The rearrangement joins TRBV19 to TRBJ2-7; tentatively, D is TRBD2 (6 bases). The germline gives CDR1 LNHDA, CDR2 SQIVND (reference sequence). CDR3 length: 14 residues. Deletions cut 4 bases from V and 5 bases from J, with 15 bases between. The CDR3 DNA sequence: TGTGCCAGTAGTACCGGGAGCCGCAGGGACGAGCAGTACTTC. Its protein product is CASSTGSRRDEQYF.

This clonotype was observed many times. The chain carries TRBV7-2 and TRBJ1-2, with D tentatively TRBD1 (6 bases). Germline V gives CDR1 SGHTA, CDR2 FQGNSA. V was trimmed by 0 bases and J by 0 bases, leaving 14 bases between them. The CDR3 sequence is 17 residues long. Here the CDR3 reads CASSLAPGQLANYGYTF. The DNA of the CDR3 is TGTGCCAGCAGCTTAGCCCCTGGACAGTTAGCTAACTATGGCTACACCTTC.

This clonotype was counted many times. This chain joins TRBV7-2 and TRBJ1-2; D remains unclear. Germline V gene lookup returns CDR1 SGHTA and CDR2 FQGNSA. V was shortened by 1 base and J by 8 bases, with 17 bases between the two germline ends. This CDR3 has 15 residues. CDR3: CASSLDRAAFNGYTF. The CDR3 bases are TGTGCCAGCAGCTTAGATCGGGCGGCGTTCAACGGCTACACCTTC. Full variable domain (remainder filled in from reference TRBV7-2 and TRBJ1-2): GAGVSQSPSNKVTEKGKDVELRCDPISGHTALYWYRQSLGQGLEFLIYFQGNSAPDKSGLPSDRFSAERTGGSVSTLTIQRTQQEDSAVYLCASSLDRAAFNGYTFGSGTRLTVV.

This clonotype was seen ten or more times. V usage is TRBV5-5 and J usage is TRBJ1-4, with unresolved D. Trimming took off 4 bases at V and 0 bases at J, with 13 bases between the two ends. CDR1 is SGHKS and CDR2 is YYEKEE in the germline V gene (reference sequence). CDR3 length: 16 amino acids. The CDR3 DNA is TGTGCCAGCAGCCCTGTCAAGGGAACAACTAATGAAAAACTGTTTTTT. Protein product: CASSPVKGTTNEKLFF.

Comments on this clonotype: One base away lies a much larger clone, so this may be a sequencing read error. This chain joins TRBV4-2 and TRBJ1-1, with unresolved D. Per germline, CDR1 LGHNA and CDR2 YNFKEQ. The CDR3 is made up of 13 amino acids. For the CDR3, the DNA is TGTACCAGCAGCCAAGATCCGAACACTGAAGCTTTCTTT. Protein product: CTSSQDPNTEAFF.

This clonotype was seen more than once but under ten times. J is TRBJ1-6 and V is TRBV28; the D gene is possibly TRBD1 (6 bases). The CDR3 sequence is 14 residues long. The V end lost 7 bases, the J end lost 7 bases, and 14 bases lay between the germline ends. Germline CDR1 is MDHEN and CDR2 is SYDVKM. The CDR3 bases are TGTGCCAGCACCAGGGGCGAGGAAAATTCACCCCTCCACTTT. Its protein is CASTRGEENSPLHF. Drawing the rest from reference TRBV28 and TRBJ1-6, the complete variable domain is DVKVTQSSRYLVKRTGEKVFLECVQDMDHENMFWYRQDPGLGLRLIYFSYDVKMKEKGDIPEGYSVSREKKERFSLILESASTNQTSMYLCASTRGEENSPLHFGNGTRLTVT.

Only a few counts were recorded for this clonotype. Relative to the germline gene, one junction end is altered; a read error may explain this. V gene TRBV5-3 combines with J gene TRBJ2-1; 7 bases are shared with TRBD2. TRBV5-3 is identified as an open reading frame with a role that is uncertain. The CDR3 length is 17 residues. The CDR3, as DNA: TGTGCCAGCAGCTCCCAGACCCGGGGAGGGTCCTACAATGAGCAGTTCTTC. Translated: CASSSQTRGGSYNEQFF.

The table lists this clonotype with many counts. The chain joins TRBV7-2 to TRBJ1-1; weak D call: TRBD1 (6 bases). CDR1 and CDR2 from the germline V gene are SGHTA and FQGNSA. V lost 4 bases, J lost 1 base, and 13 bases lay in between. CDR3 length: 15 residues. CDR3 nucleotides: TGTGCCAGCAGCTCGCCAGGGGCACCGAACACTGAAGCTTTCTTT. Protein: CASSSPGAPNTEAFF.

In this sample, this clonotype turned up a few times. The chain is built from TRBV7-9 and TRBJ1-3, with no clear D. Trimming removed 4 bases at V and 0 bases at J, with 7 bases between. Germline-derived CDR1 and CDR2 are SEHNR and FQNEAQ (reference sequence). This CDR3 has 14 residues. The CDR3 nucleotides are TGTGCCAGCAGCTACGTCGGCTCTGGAAACACCATATATTTT. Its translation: CASSYVGSGNTIYF. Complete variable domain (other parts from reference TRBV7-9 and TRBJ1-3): DTGVSQNPRHKITKRGQNVTFRCDPISEHNRLYWYRQTLGQGPEFLTYFQNEAQLEKSRLLSDRFSAERPKGSFSTLEIQRTEQGDSAMYLCASSYVGSGNTIYFGEGSWLTVV.

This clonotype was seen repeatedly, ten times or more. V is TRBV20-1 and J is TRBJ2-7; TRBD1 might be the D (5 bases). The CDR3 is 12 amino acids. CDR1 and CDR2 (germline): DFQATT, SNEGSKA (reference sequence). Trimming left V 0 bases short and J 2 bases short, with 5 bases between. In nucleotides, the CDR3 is TGCAGTGCTAGAGAAGGGGCCTACGAGCAGTACTTC. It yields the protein CSAREGAYEQYF.

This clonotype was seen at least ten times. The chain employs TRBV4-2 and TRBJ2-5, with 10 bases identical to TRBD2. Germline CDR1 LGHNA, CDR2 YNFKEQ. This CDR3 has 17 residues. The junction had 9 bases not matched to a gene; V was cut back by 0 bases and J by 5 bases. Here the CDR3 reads CASSQDPSGGARETQYF. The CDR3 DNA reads TGTGCCAGCAGCCAAGATCCTAGCGGGGGCGCCAGGGAGACCCAGTACTTC.

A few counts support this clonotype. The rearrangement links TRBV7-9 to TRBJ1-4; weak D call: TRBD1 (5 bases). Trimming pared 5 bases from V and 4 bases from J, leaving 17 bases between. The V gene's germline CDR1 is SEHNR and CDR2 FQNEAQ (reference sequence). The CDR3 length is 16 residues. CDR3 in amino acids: CASSPGGVGVNEKLFF. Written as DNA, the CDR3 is TGTGCCAGCAGCCCCGGCGGAGTAGGGGTTAATGAAAAACTGTTTTTT.

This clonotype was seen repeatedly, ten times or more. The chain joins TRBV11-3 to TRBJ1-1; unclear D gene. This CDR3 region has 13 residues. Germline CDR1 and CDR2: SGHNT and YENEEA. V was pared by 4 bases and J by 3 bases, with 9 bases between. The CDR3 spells CASSSHGDTEAFF. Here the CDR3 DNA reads TGTGCCAGCAGCTCTCACGGGGACACTGAAGCTTTCTTT. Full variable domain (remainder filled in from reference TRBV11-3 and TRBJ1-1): EAGVVQSPRYKIIEKKQPVAFWCNPISGHNTLYWYLQNLGQGPELLIRYENEEAVDDSQLPKDRFSAERLKGVDSTLKIQPAELGDSAVYLCASSSHGDTEAFFGQGTRLTVV.

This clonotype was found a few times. The CDR3 DNA reads as TGTGCCAGCAGCGTAGCCCACCTCCGTCAGACGGGGAATGAGCAGTTCTTC. It translates to CASSVAHLRQTGNEQFF. The chain is built from TRBV9 and TRBJ2-1, with D perhaps TRBD2 (5 bases). V lost 0 bases to trimming and J lost 7 bases, with 20 bases between them. This CDR3 has 17 amino acids. Per the germline V gene, CDR1 is SGDLS and CDR2 is YYNGEE.